This T cell receptor (beta chain) was identified in a study of blood T cell repertoires in COVID-19. Whole-study context: The cDNA or gDNA used as material had been derived from T cells, B-cell-depleted T cells, or PBMCs.

Germline CDR1 reads MNHEY; CDR2 reads SMNVEV (reference sequence). Losses at the gene ends were 6 bases for V and 4 bases for J; bases not matched to a gene: 6. The CDR3 consists of 14 residues. In the source study's methods: Amplified reference gene primers provided the basis for estimating nucleated cell counts. This table comes from immunoSEQ multiplex PCR, and its TCRdb copy is limited to in-frame clones, with some not included. For V, J and clone size, that table is used; D and trimming come from the DNA. The sample lists some 73,000 clones; more than 60% were seen once. The V and J genes are TRBV27 and TRBJ1-1; 9 nucleotides line up with TRBD1. The sample comprised peripheral blood. This TCR was recovered from a man in his 60s with acute or convalescent COVID-19. In DNA form, the CDR3 reads TGTGCCAGCAGACCGGGACAGGGATCCACTGAAGCTTTCTTT. Encoded protein: CASRPGQGSTEAFF.